A single sample is the source of the 14 T cell receptor beta chains below, sequenced in a study of immunodeficiency (dated by TCRdb to between 2019 and 2020). Receptor amplification or capture employed the immunoSEQ multiplex PCR assay. In TCRdb, the immuneACCESS table is reduced to in-frame sequences with V and J assigned. These tables do not hold every clone; where another copy was compared, an unresolved V gene accounts for under half, and the others remain unexplained. The sample table contains about 3,600 clones; only one count was recorded for under 95% of them. The top ten clonotypes cover around 4% of the sample. The material sequenced was CD4+ T cells from blood. The receptors were sampled from a human donor in good health.

This clone was counted between two and nine times. J is TRBJ2-7 and V is TRBV28; TRBD1 is a possible D gene (5 bases). Deletions cut 7 bases from V and 3 bases from J, with 13 bases between. Germline V gene sequence: CDR1 MDHEN, CDR2 SYDVKM. This CDR3 contains 13 residues. The CDR3 DNA reads TGTGCCAGCACCTCAGACAGCTTCTACGAGCAGTACTTC. This encodes CASTSDSFYEQYF.

The rearrangement links TRBV7-4 to TRBJ2-3; 10 bases fit TRBD2. Germline V gives CDR1 SGHVT, CDR2 SQSDAQ. The length of the CDR3 is 17 residues. V lost 1 base to trimming and J lost 6 bases; unmatched junction nucleotides: 10. As DNA, the CDR3 is TGTGCCAGCAGCTTAGTAGGCGCTAGCGGGGGCTCGGATACGCAGTATTTT. It encodes CASSLVGASGGSDTQYF.

The chain carries TRBV3-1 (or the pseudogene TRBV3-2) and TRBJ2-5; 10 nucleotides align to TRBD2. After removal of 4 bases from V and 7 bases from J, the junction contained 0 bases not matched to a gene. Germline values: CDR1 LGHDT, CDR2 YNNKEL (reference sequence). The CDR3 extends over 12 amino acids. The CDR3 DNA sequence: TGTGCCAGCAGCCCTAGCGGGGGGACCCAGTACTTC. Translating it yields CASSPSGGTQYF.

This chain joins TRBV6-6 and TRBJ2-7; no firm D call. CDR1 is MNHNY and CDR2 is SVGAGI in the germline V gene (reference sequence). The CDR3 is made up of 14 amino acids. With 8 bases removed from V and 2 bases from J, the gap between germline ends came to 16 bases. The CDR3: CASQDPQRTYEQYF. Written as DNA, the CDR3 is TGTGCCAGCCAAGACCCACAAAGAACCTACGAGCAGTACTTC.

This chain connects TRBV12-5 to TRBJ1-6; TRBD1 matches at 7 bases. CDR3 length: 14 amino acids. Germline CDR1 LGHNT, CDR2 FRNRAP. With 3 bases clipped from V and 7 bases from J, the junction kept 3 bases outside the gene matches. The DNA of the CDR3 is TGTGCTAGTGGTTTAGGACAGGAAAATTCACCCCTCCACTTT. It codes for CASGLGQENSPLHF.

This chain joins TRBV3-1 (or the pseudogene TRBV3-2) and TRBJ1-1; perhaps TRBD1 as D (5 bases). The CDR3 is 13 amino acids. The germline gives CDR1 LGHDT, CDR2 YNNKEL (reference sequence). Trimming shortened V by 7 bases and J by 1 base, and 10 bases separated the two germline ends. The CDR3 sequence: CASTLGGNTEAFF. The CDR3 DNA reads as TGTGCCAGCACCTTGGGGGGGAACACTGAAGCTTTCTTT.

This chain links TRBV6-2 or TRBV6-3 with TRBJ2-5, with 14 bases identical to TRBD2. Trimming removed 5 bases from V and 6 bases from J; junction bases left unmatched: 11. Germline-derived CDR1 and CDR2 are MNHEY and SVGEGT. The length of the CDR3 is 17 residues. CDR3 in amino acids: CASSPLQTSGGAQTQYF. The DNA of the CDR3 is TGTGCCAGCAGTCCCCTCCAGACTAGCGGGGGGGCACAGACCCAGTACTTC.

This chain uses TRBV5-1 with TRBJ2-1; 13 nucleotides agree with TRBD2. This CDR3 contains 15 residues. In germline, CDR1 is SGHRS, CDR2 YFSETQ. V gave up 1 base and J gave up 6 bases; unmatched junction bases: 1. CDR3 nucleotides: TGCGCCAGCAGCTTGACTAGCGGGAGGGTCAATGAGCAGTTCTTC. Its translation: CASSLTSGRVNEQFF.

The chain uses TRBV5-1 and TRBJ2-5; 7 bases agree with TRBD2. The germline V gene encodes CDR1 SGHRS and CDR2 YFSETQ. The ends lost 0 bases at V and 3 bases at J; junction bases unmatched: 8. The CDR3 loop spans 16 amino acids. The CDR3 loop is CASSLEGGSKEETQYF. The CDR3 DNA reads as TGCGCCAGCAGCTTGGAAGGCGGGAGTAAAGAAGAGACCCAGTACTTC.

The chain joins TRBV5-1 to TRBJ2-1; possible D gene TRBD2, 6 bases. This CDR3 has 15 residues. Between the trimmed V and J ends, which lost 4 bases and 7 bases, there was a span of 18 bases. Germline CDR1 SGHRS, CDR2 YFSETQ. The CDR3 coding sequence is TGCGCCAGCAGCCCGTACTCAGGGACTGTAAATGAGCAGTTCTTC. Amino acid sequence: CASSPYSGTVNEQFF.

The chain is built from TRBV2 and TRBJ2-3, with TRBD2 matching 8 bases. With 7 bases clipped from V and 2 bases from J, the junction kept 14 bases outside the gene matches. Germline loops: CDR1 SNHLY, CDR2 FYNNEI. The length of the CDR3 is 17 residues. The CDR3 is CASNLLGSGAPTDTQYF. The CDR3 region has the DNA TGTGCCAGCAACCTGCTGGGTAGCGGGGCCCCCACAGATACGCAGTATTTT.

V usage is TRBV9 and J usage is TRBJ1-2; 9 bases align to TRBD1. The V and J ends lost 3 bases and 2 bases, in that order; junction bases with no gene match: 2. CDR1 and CDR2 (germline): SGDLS, YYNGEE. This CDR3 has 14 residues. CDR3 nucleotides: TGTGCCAGCAGCGCTGGACAGGGGAACTATGGCTACACCTTC. As protein: CASSAGQGNYGYTF.

This chain links TRBV18 with TRBJ2-5; D not resolved. The CDR3 extends over 12 amino acids. Germline V CDR1 and CDR2: KGHSH, LQKENI. Trimming took 3 bases from V and 0 from J, leaving 2 bases between them. DNA of the CDR3: TGTGCCAGCTCACCGTACCAAGAGACCCAGTACTTC. It codes for CASSPYQETQYF.

This clone was counted between two and nine times. The chain recombines TRBV19 with TRBJ2-7; no clear D. This CDR3 region has 13 residues. The V gene lost 7 bases and the J gene lost 4 bases, with 14 bases spanning the gap. Germline-derived CDR1 and CDR2 are LNHDA and SQIVND (reference sequence). CDR3 sequence reads: CASTSRPPYEQYF. In DNA form, the CDR3 reads TGTGCCAGTACCTCTCGGCCACCGTACGAGCAGTACTTC.